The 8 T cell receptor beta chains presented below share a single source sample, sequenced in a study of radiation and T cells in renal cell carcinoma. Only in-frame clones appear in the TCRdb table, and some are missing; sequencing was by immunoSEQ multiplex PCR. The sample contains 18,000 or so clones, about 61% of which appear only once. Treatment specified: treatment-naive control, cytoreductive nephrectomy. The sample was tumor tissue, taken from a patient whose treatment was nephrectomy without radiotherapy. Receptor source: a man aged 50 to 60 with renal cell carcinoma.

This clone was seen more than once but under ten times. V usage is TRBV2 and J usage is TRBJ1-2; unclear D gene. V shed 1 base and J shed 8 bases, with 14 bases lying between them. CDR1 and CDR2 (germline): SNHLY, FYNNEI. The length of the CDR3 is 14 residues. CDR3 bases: TGTGCCAGCAGTGAAGAATTTAGGGAAGGAGGCTACACCTTC. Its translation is CASSEEFREGGYTF.

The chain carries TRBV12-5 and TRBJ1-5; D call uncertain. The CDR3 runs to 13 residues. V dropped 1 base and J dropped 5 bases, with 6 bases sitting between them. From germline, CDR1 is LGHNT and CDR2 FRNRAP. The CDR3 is CASGLDLYQPQHF. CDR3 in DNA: TGTGCTAGTGGTTTGGACCTTTATCAGCCCCAGCATTTT. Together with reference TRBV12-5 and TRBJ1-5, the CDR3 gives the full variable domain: DARVTQTPRHKVTEMGQEVTMRCQPILGHNTVFWYRQTMMQGLELLAYFRNRAPLDDSGMPKDRFSAEMPDATLATLKIQPSEPRDSAVYFCASGLDLYQPQHFGDGTRLSIL.

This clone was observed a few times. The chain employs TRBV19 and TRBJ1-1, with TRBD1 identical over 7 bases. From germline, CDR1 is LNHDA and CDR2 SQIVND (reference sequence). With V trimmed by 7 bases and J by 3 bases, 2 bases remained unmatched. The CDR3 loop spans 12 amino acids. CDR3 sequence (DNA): TGTGCCAGTAACGACAGGGACACTGAAGCTTTCTTT. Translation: CASNDRDTEAFF.

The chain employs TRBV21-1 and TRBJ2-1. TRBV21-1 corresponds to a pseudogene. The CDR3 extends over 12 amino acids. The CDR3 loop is CAEPWRFNEQFF. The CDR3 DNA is TGTGCCGAGCCCTGGCGCTTCAATGAGCAGTTCTTC.

The CDR3, as DNA: TGTGCCACCAGCAACCGGGACCGCCTTTACAATGAGCAGTTCTTC. It specifies CATSNRDRLYNEQFF. The V and J genes are TRBV15 and TRBJ2-1; D might be TRBD1 or TRBD2, each matching 5 bases. CDR1 and CDR2 (germline): LNHNV, YYDKDF (reference sequence). CDR3 length equals 15 residues. V gave up 4 bases and J gave up 4 bases, with 14 bases separating them.

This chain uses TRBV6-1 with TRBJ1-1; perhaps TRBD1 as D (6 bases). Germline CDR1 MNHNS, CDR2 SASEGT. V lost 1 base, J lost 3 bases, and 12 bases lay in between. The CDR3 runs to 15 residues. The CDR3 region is CASSEDGQRDTEAFF. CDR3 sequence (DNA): TGTGCCAGCAGTGAAGATGGACAGAGAGACACTGAAGCTTTCTTT.

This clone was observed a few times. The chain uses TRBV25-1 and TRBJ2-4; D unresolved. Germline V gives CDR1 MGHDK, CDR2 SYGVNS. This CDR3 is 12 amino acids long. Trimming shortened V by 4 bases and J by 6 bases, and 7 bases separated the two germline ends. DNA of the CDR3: TGTGCCAGCAGTGGTCGGTTAAACATTCAGTACTTC. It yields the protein CASSGRLNIQYF.

This CDR3 is CASSIGQGAVFF. The CDR3 nucleotides are TGTGCCAGTAGTATAGGGCAGGGGGCGGTGTTCTTC. The chain couples TRBV19 to TRBJ2-1, with 8 bases matching TRBD1. CDR1 is LNHDA and CDR2 is SQIVND in the germline V gene (reference sequence). The CDR3 covers 12 residues. Germline trimming cut 1 base from V and 15 bases from J; bases unmatched to any gene: 5. Using reference TRBV19 and TRBJ2-1 for the parts outside the CDR3, the full variable domain is DGGITQSPKYLFRKEGQNVTLSCEQNLNHDAMYWYRQDPGQGLRLIYYSQIVNDFQKGDIAEGYSVSREKKESFPLTVTSAQKNPTAFYLCASSIGQGAVFFGPGTRLTVL.